This TCR beta chain appears in the sequencing data of a study of CD8+CD57+ T cells in acquired aplastic anemia (dated by TCRdb to 2017 to 2018). Broadly, across the study: Extracted DNA from sorted CD4+ and CD8+ cells averaged around 3.5 ug, ranging from roughly 0.17 to 27.4 ug. Mean read counts for healthy donor samples were about 10 million for CD4+ cells and fewer than 12 million for CD8+ cells. What the authors observed across the whole study: Patients and healthy controls showed no significant difference in CD8+ Simpson's diversity (P=0.060). Twenty-nine CD8+ CDR3 sequences were found in both patients and controls but appeared to be highly expressed in patients and within the immunodominant clones of the patients.

Profiling of TCR beta VDJ combinations and CDR3 sequences used genomic DNA as the template. An Illumina HiSeq 2000 was the platform used for TCR repertoire sequencing. The original methods were these. Repertoire assessment relied on Simpson's diversity index, CDR3 size and DJ length profiles, and TRBV/TRBJ rearrangement plots. The immunodominant clone was defined as the most abundant DNA sequence in deep sequencing data. CDR3 amino acid sequences were checked for sharing across subjects and were also compared against the VDJdb database and published repertoires. The public reads were reanalyzed by TCRdb: fastp trimming at Q25, MiXCR alignment, in-frame beta chains only. Each record represents a unique CDR3 protein, reported with the most common genes and DNA among its rows. TCRdb, not the authors, supplied the V and J calls. The sample contains 100,000 to 150,000 distinct CDR3 sequences, around two fifths of them found a single time. Of the sample, more than 7% is held by the ten largest clones.

Spanning cysteine to phenylalanine, the CDR3 consists of 13 amino acids. Only the CDR3 region is kept as DNA, spanning 39 bases read in frame from base 1. V is pared back by 0 bases and J by 9 bases, with 15 bases lying between the germline termini. CDR1 and CDR2 are drawn from the germline V gene (reference sequence): GTSNPN, SVGIG. About this clonotype: What this receptor recognizes is not known. This may stem from a read error, because a much larger clone lies one nucleotide away.

In this study, sorted CD4+ and CD8+ T cells from the blood of healthy subjects and of severe aplastic anemia patients had their TCR repertoires deep-sequenced. Ficoll-Paque density gradient centrifugation was used to isolate peripheral blood mononuclear cells. Before DNA extraction, CD4+ and CD8+ T cells were sorted by FACS or by magnetic beads. The receptor was isolated from a human donor in good health, serving as a control. The sample consisted of sorted CD4+, CD8+, or CD8+CD57+ T cells (not recorded which) from PBMCs. The chain is made from TRBV30 and TRBJ2-7; TRBD1 is perhaps the D gene, given 6 matching bases. The CDR3 region: CAWSVQGTKGQYF. The nucleotide sequence reads as follows: TGTGCCTGGAGTGTACAGGGTACGAAGGGGCAGTACTTC.